This T cell receptor (beta chain) originates from a study of vaccination and CD4 T cells after COVID-19. General study results and limits: Convalescent patients' vaccine-specific clones were spike mono-reactive in 304 of 307 cases.

A word on this clonotype: Its antigen is undetermined.

Treatment in this sample: roughly ten-day PBMC culture with coronavirus spike peptide pools or control peptides (ViraFEST assay). This CDR3 has 16 amino acids. With V trimmed by 2 bases and J by 5 bases, 10 bases remained unmatched. Per germline, CDR1 LNHNV and CDR2 YYDKDF (reference sequence). Cultured CD4+ T-cell DNA underwent Oncomine TCR Beta short-read sequencing. TCRdb fed the PCR reads into MiXCR, producing one record per CDR3 protein. The sample holds some 21,000 distinct CDR3 sequences; less than 50% are singletons and the top ten take approximately 5.3%. The sample here was CD4+ T cells from blood, cultured in vitro, taken before SARS-CoV-2 vaccination. The V and J genes are TRBV15 and TRBJ2-5, with 8 bases that match TRBD2. This TCR was recovered from a human donor who had recovered from COVID-19. For the CDR3, the DNA is TGTGCCACCAGCAGACCTAATAGCGGGGCCGGGGAGACCCAGTACTTC. Protein product: CATSRPNSGAGETQYF.